This T cell receptor beta chain was captured in a study of blood T cells in healthy people across ages. V was pared by 8 bases and J by 5 bases, with 15 bases between. CDR3 length equals 13 residues. The germline gives CDR1 MDHEN, CDR2 SYDVKM. Through a sample-barcoded 5' primer and a J-beta primer mix, a second PCR was run for roughly 6 to 11 cycles. Researchers report that each sample yielded at least 3 million CDR3-containing paired-end reads. TCRdb independently ran MiXCR on the 5' RACE reads; one entry per CDR3 protein. This table has fewer than 1,200,000 distinct CDR3 sequences, under 30% appearing once. These data are also associated with another study on T cells of mothers and their children. That source adds: The study obtained over 9 million TCR beta CDR3 reads per mother and around 3 million per child.

The chain is built from TRBV28 and TRBJ1-2; D may be TRBD1 (6 bases). The receptor comes from a girl aged 2 to 10 in good health. Sequencing used blood. This CDR3 is CASSEITGYGYTF. DNA of the CDR3: TGTGCCAGCTCCGAAATTACAGGGTATGGCTACACCTTC.